The table lists the clone carrying this T cell receptor (beta chain) with a few counts. Its antigen is still unknown. V shed 3 bases and J 14 bases; nucleotides not matched to a gene: 3. CDR3 length: 11 amino acids. Germline loops: CDR1 SEHNR, CDR2 FQNEAQ (reference sequence). The isolated RNA, all of it, was reverse transcribed, so expressed TCRB transcripts were what got sequenced. Some clones are missing from TCRdb's copy, which holds only in-frame ones; the method was immunoSEQ multiplex PCR. The sample carries roughly 300,000 clones, more than 13% recorded once. This record comes from a study of beta chain features in type 1 diabetes. The study's findings and limits: Naive, central memory and regulatory TCRB repertoires appeared more similar among patients than healthy donors. Moderate but significant shortening of TCRB CDR3s was recorded in all four CD4+ subsets from Type 1 diabetes patients.

The rearrangement uses TRBV7-9 and TRBJ2-1; 8 bases match TRBD2. The receptor was isolated from a man aged 30 to 39 with type 1 diabetes. Sequenced material: naive CD4+ T cells from blood. The CDR3 sequence: CASSFAGGEFF. The CDR3 nucleotides are TGTGCCAGCAGCTTTGCGGGAGGAGAGTTCTTC.